One and the same sample provided the 22 T cell receptor beta chains below, sequenced in a study of kidney transplant recipient with SARS-CoV-2 infection. TCRdb itself ran the reads through MiXCR, one entry per CDR3 protein. Of roughly 250,000 distinct CDR3 sequences listed, 29% are singletons. Source: a blood sample, taken at baseline and on day 111 from a kidney transplant recipient. Receptors originate from a male patient in his thirties who had COVID-19 and was a kidney transplant recipient. The T cells may come from the graft donor.

Note on this clonotype: This may come from a read error, since a much larger clone is one base off. The chain recombines TRBV7-6 with TRBJ1-4; no clear D gene. The V end was cut by 11 bases, the J end by 4 bases, with 17 bases between. CDR3 length equals 14 residues. CDR1 SGHVS and CDR2 FNYEAQ come from the germline V gene. CDR3 sequence (DNA): TGTGCCGGCCGCGGGAGGGCCAATAATGAAAAACTGTTTTTT. This codes for CAGRGRANNEKLFF.

As regards this clonotype: A single base separates this from a much larger clone, so it may be a read error. V gene TRBV19 combines with J gene TRBJ2-1, with TRBD2 matching over 7 bases. The CDR3 runs to 14 residues. The germline gives CDR1 LNHDA, CDR2 SQIVND (reference sequence). In nucleotides, the CDR3 is TGTACCAGTAGTATGGGAGGGGCCTACAATGAGCAGTTCTTC. Its protein product is CTSSMGGAYNEQFF.

This clonotype was observed many times. The genes are TRBV5-4 and TRBJ1-2; the D is unclear. The CDR3 extends over 14 amino acids. Germline loops: CDR1 SGHNT, CDR2 YYREEE (reference sequence). V was cut by 4 bases and J by 0 bases, with 10 bases left in between. CDR3 bases: TGTGCCAGCAGCGTCGGAGCATCTAACTATGGCTACACCTTC. It encodes CASSVGASNYGYTF.

In its sample, this clonotype was seen once. An end of the junction does not agree with germline; a read error may underlie this. J is TRBJ1-1 and V is TRBV6-5; D unresolved. The CDR3 loop spans 13 amino acids. CDR1 is MNHEY, CDR2 SVGAGI, per germline. The CDR3 here is CAGSYGRKTEAFF. CDR3 sequence (DNA): TGTGCCGGCAGTTACGGTCGGAAGACTGAAGCTTTCTTT.

This clonotype was observed at least ten times. The rearrangement joins TRBV5-6 to TRBJ1-2; D call uncertain. The V and J ends lost 7 bases and 4 bases respectively, with 23 bases between them. The CDR3 contains 16 residues. CDR1 is SGHDT, CDR2 YYEEEE, per germline. This CDR3 reads CASPVVNSRKTYGYTF. The CDR3 region has the DNA TGTGCCAGCCCAGTGGTCAATAGTCGAAAGACCTATGGCTACACCTTC.

This clonotype came up many times. The J gene is TRBJ2-3, the V gene TRBV12-5; tentatively, D is TRBD2 (5 bases). The CDR3 length is 14 residues. Deletions cut 8 bases from V and 2 bases from J, with 14 bases between. CDR1 LGHNT and CDR2 FRNRAP come from the germline V gene. The CDR3 reads CASLPPGYTDTQYF. The CDR3 bases are TGTGCTAGTCTCCCCCCGGGGTACACAGATACGCAGTATTTT.

In regard to this clonotype: At one end the junction does not follow the germline gene, possibly because of a read error. This chain joins TRBV16 and TRBJ1-2; D gene unclear. The CDR3 sequence is 17 residues long. The germline CDR1 and CDR2 sequences are KGHSY and FQNENV. CDR3 in DNA: TGTGCCAGCAGCAGAGTTTCGGTCGTTAGAAAGACCTATAGCTACACCTTC. Protein sequence: CASSRVSVVRKTYSYTF.

Points on this clonotype: A read error may explain this, as a much larger clone is one base away. V and J are TRBV10-2 and TRBJ2-2; perhaps D is TRBD1 or TRBD2 (5 bases each). This CDR3 has 15 amino acids. Germline V lookup: CDR1 WSHSY, CDR2 SAAADI. Trimming removed 11 bases at V and 2 bases at J, with 18 bases between. In nucleotides, the CDR3 is TGCGCCGGCCTGGGAAGGGACGGAAACACCGGGGAGCTGTTTTTT. Amino acids: CAGLGRDGNTGELFF.

This clonotype was seen repeatedly, ten times or more. The V and J genes are TRBV5-1 and TRBJ2-7, with TRBD2 matching 16 bases. CDR1 SGHRS and CDR2 YFSETQ come from the germline V gene. V was pared by 2 bases and J by 3 bases, with 8 bases of the junction left unmatched. The CDR3 is made up of 18 amino acids. The CDR3 coding sequence is TGCGCCAGCAGCTTAACGGGACTAGCGGGAGGGCCTAGCTACGAGCAGTACTTC. Its translation: CASSLTGLAGGPSYEQYF.

Note on this clonotype: A read error may account for a junction end that differs from germline. CDR3 region: CAGSGGRTSRKTYGYTF. CDR3 nucleotides: TGTGCCGGCAGCGGCGGTAGAACAAGCAGAAAGACCTATGGCTACACCTTC. The chain couples TRBV11-2 to TRBJ1-2; no clear D gene. The CDR3 consists of 17 residues. The germline V gene encodes CDR1 SGHAT and CDR2 FQNNGV.

This clonotype has a count of ten or more. J is TRBJ1-3 and V is TRBV11-2; TRBD1 might be the D (5 bases). V was clipped by 6 bases and J by 2 bases, with 11 bases between them. This CDR3 is 14 amino acids long. Germline CDR1 and CDR2: SGHAT and FQNNGV. The chain's CDR3 is CASRNPGAGNTIYF. DNA for the CDR3: TGTGCCAGCAGAAACCCGGGGGCTGGAAACACCATATATTTT.

This clonotype was detected once. As the CDR3 is not closed by the conserved phenylalanine or tryptophan, this likely results from a read error. J is TRBJ1-1 and V is TRBV6-5; 7 bases are shared with TRBD1. After removal of 6 bases from V and 4 bases from J, the junction contained 8 bases not matched to a gene. This CDR3 region has 14 residues. Germline assignment: CDR1 MNHEY and CDR2 SVGAGI. The CDR3 DNA reads as TGTGCCAGCAGCCTTCAGGGGGGGGGCACTGAAGCTTTCCTT. Protein sequence: CASSLQGGGTEAFL.

At least ten counts were recorded for this clonotype. The rearrangement links TRBV11-1 to TRBJ1-2, with D unclear. CDR1 and CDR2 from the germline V gene are SGHAT and FQDESV (reference sequence). The CDR3 is 17 residues long. V gave up 5 bases and J gave up 4 bases, with 23 bases separating them. Written as DNA, the CDR3 is TGTGCCAGCAGCAAACAACCTAAGGCTGGAAAGACCTATGGCTACACCTTC. Residues: CASSKQPKAGKTYGYTF.

CDR3 bases: TGTGCCAGCAGCAGCAGATTCGATCTCGGAAAGACCTATGGCTACACCTTC. This gives the protein CASSSRFDLGKTYGYTF. V gene TRBV11-3 combines with J gene TRBJ1-2; no reliable D call. The germline CDR1 and CDR2 sequences are SGHNT and YENEEA. The CDR3 spans 17 residues. Trimming pared 5 bases from V and 4 bases from J, leaving 23 bases between.

In its sample, this clonotype was seen many times. The V call is TRBV7-9, the J call TRBJ1-3; 7 bases are a match to TRBD1. The CDR3 is 15 amino acids. Germline V gene data show CDR1 as SEHNR and CDR2 as FQNEAQ (reference sequence). With 5 bases clipped from V and 2 bases from J, the junction kept 6 bases outside the gene matches. CDR3 DNA sequence: TGTGCCAGCAGCCCGACAGGGATAACTGGAAACACCATATATTTT. This translates into CASSPTGITGNTIYF.

This clonotype came up many times. This chain's CDR3 is CASSGSTDLGKTYGYTF. The CDR3 DNA reads TGTGCCAGCAGCGGGTCGACCGATCTCGGAAAGACCTATGGCTACACCTTC. This sequence joins TRBV11-3 and TRBJ1-2, with D hard to call. The ends were cut back, 5 bases at V and 4 bases at J, with 23 bases in the middle. The CDR3 spans 17 residues. Germline values: CDR1 SGHNT, CDR2 YENEEA.

Concerning this clonotype itself: Just one base apart from a much larger clone, this may be a read error. The V gene is TRBV6-6, the J gene TRBJ1-2, with D hard to call. This CDR3 contains 17 residues. Germline V CDR1 and CDR2: MNHNY, SVGAGI (reference sequence). V was cut by 5 bases and J by 4 bases, with 23 bases left in between. As DNA, the CDR3 is TGTGCCAGCAGTCACGAAGCAGGTGGGAGAAAGACCTATGGCTACACCTTC. Protein product: CASSHEAGGRKTYGYTF.

This clonotype was recorded at least ten times. The chain has TRBV5-1 and TRBJ2-7, with 9 bases matching TRBD1. Germline CDR1 SGHRS, CDR2 YFSETQ. J lost 5 bases, V lost 0 bases, and 15 bases had no gene match. This CDR3 region has 18 residues. CDR3 amino acids: CASSLDLNRGPGGNEQYF. The CDR3 DNA follows: TGCGCCAGCAGCTTGGACCTTAACAGGGGGCCAGGAGGAAACGAGCAGTACTTC.

Points on this clonotype: This sequence may be a read error, since a much larger clone differs from it by one base. This likely comes from a read error, as the CDR3 has no conserved phenylalanine or tryptophan at its end. The chain uses TRBV11-3 and TRBJ1-2, with D unclear. This CDR3 is 17 amino acids long. In germline, CDR1 is SGHNT, CDR2 YENEEA. V gave up 5 bases and J gave up 4 bases, with 23 bases separating them. The CDR3 DNA follows: TGTGCCAGCAGCCGTACACTCGATCTCGGAAAGACCTATGGCTACACCCTC. This gives the protein CASSRTLDLGKTYGYTL.

As for this clonotype: The junction shows a germline mismatch at one end, possibly a read error. The V gene is TRBV5-1, the J gene TRBJ1-6, with TRBD1 identical over 8 bases. CDR3 length equals 15 residues. CDR1 and CDR2 from the germline V gene are SGHRS and YFSETQ. The CDR3 sequence: CASSLAPRGLPPLHF. CDR3 DNA sequence: TGTGCCAGCAGCTTGGCCCCCAGGGGGCTCCCACCCCTCCACTTT.

This clonotype was seen a few times. The V gene is TRBV6-4, the J gene TRBJ2-4; 10 nucleotides agree with TRBD2. Germline V gene data show CDR1 as MRHNA and CDR2 as SNTAGT. There are 15 residues in the CDR3. J lost 4 bases, V lost 4 bases, and 4 bases had no gene match. CDR3 amino acids: CASSVGAGGKNIQYF. CDR3 DNA: TGTGCCAGCAGTGTCGGAGCGGGGGGGAAAAACATTCAGTACTTC.

This clonotype was seen at least ten times. V usage is TRBV5-1 and J usage is TRBJ1-1; D remains unclear. The CDR3 contains 13 residues. CDR1 is SGHRS, CDR2 YFSETQ, per germline. The germline V and J ends were trimmed by 5 bases and 1 base, with 9 bases remaining between them. The CDR3 DNA reads TGCGCCAGCAGGCCGCAGGCGAACACTGAAGCTTTCTTT. Encoded protein: CASRPQANTEAFF.